This TCR beta chain was obtained from a study of blood T cells in healthy people across ages. Overall study results and limits: Unknown CMV status may confound age-related changes in expanded clones.

The use of a sample-barcoded 5' primer and a J-beta primer mix characterized a second PCR of roughly 6 to 12 cycles. TCRdb re-called the 5' RACE reads through MiXCR, storing one row per CDR3 protein. The sample gives about 1.4 million distinct CDR3 sequences, roughly 59% of which show up once; 6.5% to 8.5% is in the top ten. In regard to this clonotype: Its antigen is currently unknown.

Staff drew about 10 milliliters of peripheral blood from each donor. This CDR3 comprises 15 residues. Germline trimming cut 5 bases from V and 11 bases from J; bases unmatched to any gene: 12. The receptor comes from a young man in good health. Source material: blood. The chain uses TRBV12-3 or TRBV12-4 and TRBJ2-5, with TRBD2 matching over 12 bases. In DNA form, the CDR3 reads TGTGCCAGCAGTCCTAGCGGGGGGGCCTACAATGAGCAGTACTTC. Translating it yields CASSPSGGAYNEQYF.